The rows below give T cell receptor beta chains drawn from one sample of a study of T cells expressing NK-cell markers. TCRdb re-called the 5' RACE reads and catalogs CDR3 proteins one per entry, DNA excluded. The table lists some 390,000 distinct CDR3 sequences. Material for sequencing was blood T cells: a sorted CD56 or NKG2C T cell subset, CD4+ or CD8+ T cells, or bulk PBMC T cells (not recorded which). These receptors all stem from a woman in her fifties or sixties in good health. The CDR3 runs from the conserved cysteine through the conserved F or W.

j_gene	v_gene	CDR3aa
TRBJ1-2	TRBV29-1	CSTSSSVDGYTF
TRBJ1-2	TRBV5-1	CASTPGAGGYTF
TRBJ2-2	TRBV7-3	CASSLNGGGPTGELFF
TRBJ2-7	TRBV6-5	CASSWTGADEQYF
TRBJ1-5	TRBV6-1	CASSNLRGNQPQHF
TRBJ2-1	TRBV12-3/TRBV12-4	CASSLAGGRATEQFF
TRBJ2-1	TRBV7-9	CASSLQGPLYNEQFF
TRBJ2-1	TRBV9	CASSGRAVFDEQFF
TRBJ1-1	TRBV14	CASSRSGWGKTEAFF
TRBJ2-1	TRBV24-1	CATSEADRAGLFF
TRBJ2-3	TRBV4-1	CASRGEATDTQYF
TRBJ2-1	TRBV4-2	CASSQDVAGVAEQFF
TRBJ2-3	TRBV20-1	CSASRASSTDTQYF
TRBJ2-5	TRBV18	CASSIGHQETQYF
TRBJ2-2	TRBV27	CASSSTLAGAITGELFF
TRBJ2-2	TRBV6-5	CASSYGGPGELFF
TRBJ2-5	TRBV27	CASSTNGAQETQYF
TRBJ2-7	TRBV18	CASSPGGNLGYEQYF
TRBJ2-1	TRBV10-3	CAISGPSGSLGDEQFF
TRBJ2-7	TRBV3-1	CATAGGTYEQYF
TRBJ2-3	TRBV7-9	CASSYIGGQGPRNTQYF
TRBJ1-1	TRBV2	CASRETMNTEAFF
TRBJ1-4	TRBV4-1	CASSQDIGGTNNEKLFF
TRBJ2-3	TRBV20-1	CSGRGGTDTQYF
TRBJ2-1	TRBV7-9	CASSHPVVGLNEQFF
TRBJ2-5	TRBV6-6	CASSYPDRGKETQYF
TRBJ2-3	TRBV20-1	CSAQRTTLGDTQYF
TRBJ2-6	TRBV12-3/TRBV12-4	CASSLGTGANVLTF
TRBJ2-3	TRBV14	CASSQQIGGGLPSDTQYF
TRBJ1-5	TRBV6-2/TRBV6-3	CASSSSGTRSGNQPQHF
TRBJ1-2	TRBV3-1	CASSQDGAGYGYTF